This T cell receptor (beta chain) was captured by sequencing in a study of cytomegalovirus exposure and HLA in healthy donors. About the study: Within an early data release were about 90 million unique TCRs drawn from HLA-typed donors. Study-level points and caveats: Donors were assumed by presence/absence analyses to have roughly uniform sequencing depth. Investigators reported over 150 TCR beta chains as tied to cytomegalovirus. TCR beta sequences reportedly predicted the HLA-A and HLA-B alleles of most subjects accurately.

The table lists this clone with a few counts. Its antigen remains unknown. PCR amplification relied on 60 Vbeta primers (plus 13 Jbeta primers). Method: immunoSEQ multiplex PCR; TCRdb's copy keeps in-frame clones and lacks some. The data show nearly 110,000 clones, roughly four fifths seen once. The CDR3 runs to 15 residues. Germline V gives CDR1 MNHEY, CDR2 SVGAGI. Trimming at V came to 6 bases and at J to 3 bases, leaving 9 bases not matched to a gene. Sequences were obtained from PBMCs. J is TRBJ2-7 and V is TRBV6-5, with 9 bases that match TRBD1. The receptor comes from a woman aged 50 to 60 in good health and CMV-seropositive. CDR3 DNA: TGTGCCAGCAGCAATCCGGGACAGGGAAGCTACGAGCAGTACTTC. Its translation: CASSNPGQGSYEQYF.